The 18 T cell receptor beta chains below all came from one sample that was sequenced in a study of blood T cell repertoires in COVID-19. Profiled with immunoSEQ multiplex PCR; TCRdb holds only in-frame clones, not every one. The sample consists of roughly 430,000 clones, about 88% of them appearing once. The sequencing sample was made of PBMCs or T cells enriched from blood (not recorded which). These receptors originate from a woman aged 18-30 years who had been exposed to COVID-19.

With regard to this clone: Different DNA sequences within this sample yield the same CDR3. The J gene is TRBJ1-5, the V gene TRBV28; D unclear. CDR1 is MDHEN and CDR2 is SYDVKM in the germline V gene. Trimming cost V 1 base and J 4 bases, with 5 bases left between them. The length of the CDR3 is 13 residues. The chain's CDR3 is CASSLSGNQPQHF. The CDR3 DNA is TGTGCCAGCAGTTTATCGGGGAATCAGCCCCAGCATTTT.

The chain links TRBV20-1 to TRBJ2-1; 8 bases fit TRBD1. The CDR3 spans 11 residues. V lost 5 bases and J lost 8; bases outside the gene matches: 2. From germline, CDR1 is DFQATT and CDR2 SNEGSKA (reference sequence). CDR3 coding DNA: TGCAGTGCTTACAGGGGGTATGAGCAGTTCTTC. Translation gives CSAYRGYEQFF.

The chain uses TRBV7-3 and TRBJ1-1; 7 positions agree with TRBD1. The ends lost 2 bases at V and 3 bases at J; junction bases unmatched: 9. CDR1 is SGHTA and CDR2 is FQGTGA in the germline V gene. The CDR3 runs 16 residues. The CDR3 region has the DNA TGTGCCAGCAGCTTAGCCCGACAGGGCGGGGACACTGAAGCTTTCTTT. It specifies CASSLARQGGDTEAFF.

The rearrangement joins TRBV6-5 to TRBJ2-7; tentatively, D is TRBD2 (5 bases). CDR3 size: 12 residues. CDR1 is MNHEY and CDR2 is SVGAGI in the germline V gene. V was cut by 8 bases and J by 5 bases, with 13 bases left in between. CDR3 in DNA: TGTGCCAGCCTGGGAGAGACCCACGAGCAGTACTTC. As protein: CASLGETHEQYF.

The V and J genes are TRBV7-2 and TRBJ2-7; D is possibly TRBD2 (6 bases). The CDR3 contains 13 residues. The V end was cut by 3 bases, the J end by 2 bases, with 8 bases between. Germline loops: CDR1 SGHTA, CDR2 FQGNSA. The CDR3 loop reads CASSFPGAYEQYF. The CDR3 coding sequence is TGTGCCAGCAGCTTTCCGGGGGCCTACGAGCAGTACTTC.

This chain joins TRBV27 and TRBJ2-1; the match to TRBD2 covers 9 bases. Germline CDR1 is MNHEY and CDR2 is SMNVEV (reference sequence). There are 15 residues in the CDR3. J was trimmed by 6 bases and V by 3 bases; bases with no gene match: 6. The CDR3 coding sequence is TGTGCCAGCAGTTTCGGGACTAGCATGTCCAATGAGCAGTTCTTC. Its translation: CASSFGTSMSNEQFF.

The chain is built from TRBV6-5 and TRBJ2-1; 7 nucleotides match TRBD1. This CDR3 comprises 15 residues. After removal of 2 bases from V and 3 bases from J, the junction contained 4 bases not matched to a gene. CDR1 is MNHEY, CDR2 SVGAGI, per germline. CDR3 bases: TGTGCCAGCAGTTACGAGGGGGCTATCTACAATGAGCAGTTCTTC. Translated: CASSYEGAIYNEQFF.

The chain is built from TRBV7-2 and TRBJ1-1, with a possible D match to TRBD1 (5 bases). CDR3 length equals 14 residues. Per the germline V gene, CDR1 is SGHTA and CDR2 is FQGNSA. Trimming stripped 3 bases from V and 11 bases from J, with 19 bases between. The CDR3 DNA sequence: TGTGCCAGCAGCTTGGGAGCCCCGTATGGGGGGGCTTTCTTT. Protein sequence: CASSLGAPYGGAFF.

In this sample, this clone turned up once. The chain has TRBV6-2 or TRBV6-3 and TRBJ2-1; 7 bases match TRBD2. Germline assignment: CDR1 MNHEY and CDR2 SVGEGT. This CDR3 is built from 14 residues. The junction had 7 bases not matched to a gene; V was cut back by 2 bases and J by 9 bases. The CDR3 protein is CASSYQAGVTEQFF. CDR3 nucleotide sequence: TGTGCCAGCAGTTACCAGGCGGGAGTCACTGAGCAGTTCTTC.

The V gene is TRBV27, the J gene TRBJ2-7; the D is unclear. V lost 2 bases and J 4 bases, leaving 12 bases between the germline ends. The CDR3 has 14 residues. CDR1 is MNHEY and CDR2 is SMNVEV in the germline V gene (reference sequence). The CDR3 is CASSLGGQIYEQYF. The CDR3 DNA sequence: TGTGCCAGCAGTTTAGGTGGCCAGATATACGAGCAGTACTTC.

A few counts support this clone. CDR3 amino acids: CASSSAQGTGNQPQHF. In DNA, the CDR3 is TGTGCCAGCAGCTCAGCGCAGGGCACGGGCAATCAGCCCCAGCATTTT. V is TRBV5-8 and J is TRBJ1-5, with D perhaps TRBD1 (5 bases). The CDR3 covers 16 residues. V lost 3 bases to trimming and J lost 2 bases, with 15 bases between them. CDR1 and CDR2 from the germline V gene are SGHTS and YDEGEE.

This rearrangement joins TRBV7-8 to TRBJ2-2, with TRBD2 identical over 9 bases. Germline CDR1 SGHVS, CDR2 FQNEAQ. The ends lost 2 bases at V and 6 bases at J; junction bases unmatched: 7. CDR3 length: 16 amino acids. The CDR3 region has the DNA TGTGCCAGCAGCTTATCTGGCGGGGGGGCACCCGGGGAGCTGTTTTTT. It yields the protein CASSLSGGGAPGELFF. Using reference TRBV7-8 and TRBJ2-2 for the parts outside the CDR3, the full variable domain is GAGVSQSPRYKVAKRGQDVALRCDPISGHVSLFWYQQALGQGPEFLTYFQNEAQLDKSGLPSDRFFAERPEGSVSTLKIQRTQQEDSAVYLCASSLSGGGAPGELFFGEGSRLTVL.

In DNA, the CDR3 is TGCGCCAGCAGCAACGACAGGGGGCAGGTCAAAAACATTCAGTACTTC. Residues: CASSNDRGQVKNIQYF. The chain employs TRBV5-1 and TRBJ2-4; 10 nucleotides match TRBD1. The trim removed 4 bases at V and 3 bases at J, leaving 7 bases unmatched. Germline CDR1 is SGHRS and CDR2 is YFSETQ. The CDR3 is 16 amino acids.

This clone has only a few counts. J is TRBJ1-6 and V is TRBV2; D not resolved. Trimming left V 9 bases short and J 9 bases short, with 15 bases between. This CDR3 spans 13 amino acids. Germline V CDR1 and CDR2: SNHLY, FYNNEI. For the CDR3, the DNA is TGTGCCAGTTTCCCCGGGGAAGGTTCACCCCTCCACTTT. This encodes CASFPGEGSPLHF.

V usage is TRBV27 and J usage is TRBJ1-2, with TRBD1 matching over 9 bases. V was pared by 5 bases and J by 2 bases, with 9 bases of the junction left unmatched. Per germline, CDR1 MNHEY and CDR2 SMNVEV (reference sequence). The CDR3 totals 16 residues. The CDR3 bases are TGTGCCAGCAGTACTTCAACAGGGGGCGGAAACTATGGCTACACCTTC. Protein sequence: CASSTSTGGGNYGYTF.

The CDR3 bases are TGTGCCAGTAGTCCATGGGACAGCCGCACAGATACGCAGTATTTT. Translating it yields CASSPWDSRTDTQYF. The chain is built from TRBV19 and TRBJ2-3; 7 bases agree with TRBD1. V was clipped by 5 bases and J by 1 base; unmatched bases: 6. The CDR3 loop spans 15 amino acids. Germline values: CDR1 LNHDA, CDR2 SQIVND (reference sequence). Full variable domain (outside the CDR3, taken from reference TRBV19 and TRBJ2-3): DGGITQSPKYLFRKEGQNVTLSCEQNLNHDAMYWYRQDPGQGLRLIYYSQIVNDFQKGDIAEGYSVSREKKESFPLTVTSAQKNPTAFYLCASSPWDSRTDTQYFGPGTRLTVL.

Note on this clone: One end of the junction does not line up with germline, which may come from a read error. The chain has TRBV28 and TRBJ1-3; 8 bases match TRBD1. Germline V gene sequence: CDR1 MDHEN, CDR2 SYDVKM. This CDR3 has 16 residues. The CDR3 DNA reads as TGTGCCAGCAGCTTATCCCCAACGGACAGGGCAAACACCATATATTTT. It encodes CASSLSPTDRANTIYF.

The rearrangement joins TRBV5-4 to TRBJ2-1; 9 bases line up with TRBD1. Germline CDR1 reads SGHNT; CDR2 reads YYREEE (reference sequence). This CDR3 is 15 amino acids long. With 0 bases clipped from V and 6 bases from J, the junction kept 4 bases outside the gene matches. The CDR3 DNA reads as TGTGCCAGCAGCTTGGGGGGGACAGGGAGCAATGAGCAGTTCTTC. This encodes CASSLGGTGSNEQFF.